This T cell receptor beta chain originates from a study of identifying expanded T cells in peripheral blood. Whole-study results and caveats: Around 1.2 clones differed between technical replicates, versus roughly 16 and 20 over time. Across healthy donors, higher total template counts meant significantly greater roughly 2-week count variance.

Germline V CDR1 and CDR2: SGHTA, FQGTGA. The CDR3 totals 13 residues. A word on this clone: Antigen: not known.

Using immunoSEQ multiplex PCR, the repertoire was profiled, and TCRdb retains in-frame clones only, with some absent. The data contain approximately 63,000 clones, 87% of them seen just once; the ten biggest clones take up about 4.5%. What was sequenced was blood. The TCR comes from a person between 18 and 75 years old in good health. The chain is built from TRBV7-3 and TRBJ2-5, with D perhaps TRBD1 (6 bases). Gene TRBJ2-7 matches the end of the DNA better, so the J call may be wrong. This chain's CDR3 is CASSPGAGYEQYF. The CDR3 nucleotides read TGTGCCAGCAGCCCAGGGGCCGGGTACGAGCAGTACTTC.